Sequencing of this T cell receptor (beta chain) was carried out in a study of blood T cell repertoires in COVID-19. V lost 5 bases, J lost 4 bases, and 9 bases stayed unmatched. CDR3 length: 15 residues. Germline CDR1 reads SGHRS; CDR2 reads YFSETQ. TCRdb's table, derived via immunoSEQ multiplex PCR, lists solely in-frame clones and lacks some. Of roughly 52,000 clones detected, roughly 90% appear once; the ten largest clones hold roughly 8.4%. This clone has only a few counts. The receptor was isolated from a man aged 55-75 years with active COVID-19. V gene TRBV5-1 combines with J gene TRBJ1-5, with TRBD1 matching over 7 bases. Material for sequencing was peripheral blood. The CDR3 here is CASSHGTADNQPQHF. CDR3 nucleotide sequence: TGCGCCAGCAGTCACGGGACAGCGGATAATCAGCCCCAGCATTTT. Complete variable domain (other parts from reference TRBV5-1 and TRBJ1-5): KAGVTQTPRYLIKTRGQQVTLSCSPISGHRSVSWYQQTPGQGLQFLFEYFSETQRNKGNFPGRFSGRQFSNSRSEMNVSTLELGDSALYLCASSHGTADNQPQHFGDGTRLSIL.